One sample yielded the 16 T cell receptor beta chains listed below, sequenced in a study of blood T cell repertoires in COVID-19 (dated by TCRdb to 2018 to 2021). The library was prepared using the immunoSEQ multiplex PCR assay. Not all clones reach the TCRdb copy of this immuneACCESS table, which keeps in-frame sequences only. Checked studies attribute under half of the gap to unresolved V genes and leave the rest unexplained. In this sample the table shows 95,000 to 100,000 clones, about four fifths of which occur a single time. Less than 20% of the sample belongs to the ten largest clones. The sequenced sample was peripheral blood. The receptors originated from an elderly woman with active or convalescent COVID-19.

The rearrangement uses TRBV7-9 and TRBJ1-4; D possibly corresponds to TRBD1 (5 bases). Germline loops: CDR1 SEHNR, CDR2 FQNEAQ (reference sequence). The CDR3 is made up of 15 amino acids. The ends were cut back, 5 bases at V and 4 bases at J, with 14 bases in the middle. The CDR3 sequence: CASSPPGLNNEKLFF. In DNA form, the CDR3 reads TGTGCCAGCAGCCCTCCGGGACTTAATAATGAAAAACTGTTTTTT. Together with reference TRBV7-9 and TRBJ1-4, the CDR3 gives the full variable domain: DTGVSQNPRHKITKRGQNVTFRCDPISEHNRLYWYRQTLGQGPEFLTYFQNEAQLEKSRLLSDRFSAERPKGSFSTLEIQRTEQGDSAMYLCASSPPGLNNEKLFFGSGTQLSVL.

This chain connects TRBV5-4 to TRBJ2-1, with D maybe TRBD2 (5 bases). Trimming took off 0 bases at V and 0 bases at J, with 7 bases between the two ends. The CDR3 is made up of 15 amino acids. Germline CDR1 and CDR2: SGHNT and YYREEE (reference sequence). The CDR3 coding sequence is TGTGCCAGCAGCTTGGGACTAACCTCCTACAATGAGCAGTTCTTC. This gives the protein CASSLGLTSYNEQFF.

This clone was seen only once. This chain joins TRBV10-2 and TRBJ2-5; 10 nucleotides agree with TRBD2. This CDR3 contains 16 residues. Per germline, CDR1 WSHSY and CDR2 SAAADI. V dropped 6 bases and J dropped 1; count of bases not matched to a gene: 8. CDR3 in amino acids: CASRKGSGRSQETQYF. CDR3 DNA: TGCGCCAGCAGGAAAGGTAGCGGGAGGTCCCAAGAGACCCAGTACTTC.

The chain employs TRBV2 and TRBJ2-7; possibly TRBD1 for D (5 bases). Trimming shortened V by 5 bases and J by 2 bases, and 7 bases separated the two germline ends. This CDR3 is built from 12 residues. Germline V gene sequence: CDR1 SNHLY, CDR2 FYNNEI. DNA of the CDR3: TGTGCCAGCAGTCAGACAGCCTACGAGCAGTACTTC. Translated, it gives CASSQTAYEQYF.

The rearrangement links TRBV7-2 to TRBJ2-7, with D maybe TRBD1 (6 bases). Trimming cost V 3 bases and J 5 bases, with 8 bases left between them. Germline values: CDR1 SGHTA, CDR2 FQGNSA. This CDR3 region has 12 residues. CDR3 in DNA: TGTGCCAGCAGCTTTTACAGGGACGAGCAGTACTTC. Its translation is CASSFYRDEQYF.

The chain is built from TRBV18 and TRBJ1-1; TRBD1 matches 7 bases. The CDR3 contains 13 residues. The V and J ends lost 6 bases and 6 bases, in that order; junction bases with no gene match: 7. CDR1 and CDR2 (germline): KGHSH, LQKENI. The CDR3 sequence is CASSLKGASEAFF. The CDR3 nucleotides read TGTGCCAGCTCTCTTAAGGGGGCCTCTGAAGCTTTCTTT.

In its sample, this clone was seen a few times. This chain links TRBV2 with TRBJ1-1, with a weak D call TRBD1 (5 bases). The CDR3 contains 15 residues. Germline values: CDR1 SNHLY, CDR2 FYNNEI. V was pared by 2 bases and J by 2 bases, with 12 bases between. In DNA form, the CDR3 reads TGTGCCAGCAGTGAATACCGGGGGGATAACACTGAAGCTTTCTTT. It specifies CASSEYRGDNTEAFF.

The CDR3 region has the DNA TGTGCCAGCAGACAAGGGGCAGGGGATTGGGACACCATATATTTT. This translates into CASRQGAGDWDTIYF. V is TRBV7-8 and J is TRBJ1-3, with D perhaps matching TRBD1 (6 bases). The V and J ends lost 6 bases and 8 bases respectively, with 20 bases between them. CDR3 length: 15 residues. Per the germline V gene, CDR1 is SGHVS and CDR2 is FQNEAQ.

This clone was recorded once. The chain links TRBV28 to TRBJ2-5, with TRBD1 identical over 7 bases. The CDR3 covers 14 residues. Trimming took 5 bases from V and 0 from J; bases not matched to a gene: 3. Looked up from germline, CDR1 is MDHEN and CDR2 is SYDVKM. The CDR3 DNA reads TGTGCCAGCAGTGAACAGGGGTACCAAGAGACCCAGTACTTC. It codes for CASSEQGYQETQYF.

This sequence joins TRBV24-1 and TRBJ2-7; 13 nucleotides line up with TRBD2. V lost 7 bases, J lost 0 bases, and 2 bases stayed unmatched. The CDR3 is 15 amino acids. The germline CDR1 and CDR2 sequences are KGHDR and SFDVKD. The CDR3 nucleotides read TGTGCCACCAGGGGGACTAGCGGGGCCTCCTACGAGCAGTACTTC. Translating gives CATRGTSGASYEQYF.

A word on this clone: Compared with germline, one end of the junction differs, possibly owing to a read error. This chain connects TRBV5-1 to TRBJ1-3; D uncertain. The CDR3 contains 14 residues. Germline V lookup: CDR1 SGHRS, CDR2 YFSETQ. The CDR3 reads CASSPTRSGNTIYF. The CDR3 nucleotides read TGTGCCAGCAGCCCGACAAGATCTGGAAACACCATATATTTT. Combining the CDR3 with reference TRBV5-1 and TRBJ1-3 gives the whole variable domain KAGVTQTPRYLIKTRGQQVTLSCSPISGHRSVSWYQQTPGQGLQFLFEYFSETQRNKGNFPGRFSGRQFSNSRSEMNVSTLELGDSALYLCASSPTRSGNTIYFGEGSWLTVV.

This clone was seen only a few times. The rearrangement links TRBV5-1 to TRBJ1-2; D ambiguous. The V gene's germline CDR1 is SGHRS and CDR2 YFSETQ. CDR3 size: 12 residues. The V end lost 3 bases, the J end lost 6 bases, and 9 bases lay between the germline ends. CDR3 DNA sequence: TGCGCCAGCAGCTCCGGTGGGCATGGCTACACCTTC. Its translation is CASSSGGHGYTF.

For this clone: Mismatch with germline at one junction end may stem from a read error. The V gene is TRBV5-1, the J gene TRBJ2-1; 9 nucleotides align to TRBD2. The CDR3 is 14 amino acids. Germline V gene lookup returns CDR1 SGHRS and CDR2 YFSETQ. CDR3 coding DNA: TGTGCCAGCAGCCGCGGGACTAGCAAGGATGAGCAGTTCTTC. Protein product: CASSRGTSKDEQFF. Full variable domain (missing parts from reference TRBV5-1 and TRBJ2-1): KAGVTQTPRYLIKTRGQQVTLSCSPISGHRSVSWYQQTPGQGLQFLFEYFSETQRNKGNFPGRFSGRQFSNSRSEMNVSTLELGDSALYLCASSRGTSKDEQFFGPGTRLTVL.

This clone ranks as medium-sized. V usage is TRBV14 and J usage is TRBJ2-5; D is possibly TRBD2 (6 bases). The V gene's germline CDR1 is SGHDN and CDR2 FVKESK. The CDR3 has 17 residues. The V gene lost 4 bases and the J gene lost 0 bases, with 18 bases spanning the gap. Here the CDR3 DNA reads TGTGCCAGCAGCCCTCCCTCGACTAGTCGGTACCAAGAGACCCAGTACTTC. Residues: CASSPPSTSRYQETQYF. Full variable domain (outside the CDR3, taken from reference TRBV14 and TRBJ2-5): EAGVTQFPSHSVIEKGQTVTLRCDPISGHDNLYWYRRVMGKEIKFLLHFVKESKQDESGMPNNRFLAERTGGTYSTLKVQPAELEDSGVYFCASSPPSTSRYQETQYFGPGTRLLVL.

The chain links TRBV3-1 (or the pseudogene TRBV3-2) to TRBJ2-7; 10 positions agree with TRBD2. Germline-derived CDR1 and CDR2 are LGHDT and YNNKEL (reference sequence). V trimming: 1 base; J trimming: 3 bases; junction bases outside the gene matches: 0. The CDR3 consists of 14 residues. Written as DNA, the CDR3 is TGTGCCAGCAGCCAAGGGACTAGCGGCTACGAGCAGTACTTC. Translating it yields CASSQGTSGYEQYF.

This clone was seen a handful of times. The DNA for the CDR3 is TGCGCCAGCAGCACCCGAGATAACACTGAAGCTTTCTTT. Protein sequence: CASSTRDNTEAFF. The V gene is TRBV5-1, the J gene TRBJ1-1, with D unclear. The ends were cut back, 4 bases at V and 2 bases at J, with 9 bases in the middle. Per the germline V gene, CDR1 is SGHRS and CDR2 is YFSETQ. The CDR3 covers 13 residues.